This note documents a single T cell receptor beta chain sequence. Its antigen is undetermined. Amplification used 60 Vbeta primers and 13 Jbeta primers. Here immunoSEQ multiplex PCR was the method, and the copy in TCRdb shows in-frame clones only, minus some. The sample shows some 130,000 clones, around 80% of them seen only once. This CDR3 spans 14 amino acids. The germline gives CDR1 LNHDA, CDR2 SQIVND (reference sequence). V was shortened by 3 bases and J by 6 bases, with 12 bases between the two germline ends. This specimen belongs to a study of cytomegalovirus exposure and HLA in healthy donors. Study-level points and caveats: Presence/absence analyses took donor sequencing depth as roughly uniform. Common viral pathogens seemed, in a later analysis, to connect with several of the most significant clusters.

There were likely unrecorded immune exposures, though donors were nominally healthy when sampled. The chain carries TRBV19 and TRBJ1-5; TRBD1 might be the D (6 bases). This clonotype was obtained from a middle-aged man in good health and CMV-seropositive. Sample: PBMCs. The CDR3 loop reads CASSIPARGQPQHF. CDR3 bases: TGTGCCAGTAGTATTCCGGCCAGGGGTCAGCCCCAGCATTTT.